What follows are 14 T cell receptor beta chains derived from one specimen sequenced in a study of blood T cell repertoires in COVID-19. Clones were sequenced by immunoSEQ multiplex PCR, and TCRdb holds only the in-frame ones, with some missing. The profile shows about 94,000 clones, around 82% of them singletons. The sequencing input was peripheral blood. Source of these receptors: a man between 60 and 75 years old with acute or convalescent COVID-19.

This clone has more than one count but fewer than ten. The V call is TRBV2, the J call TRBJ1-2, with a possible D match to TRBD1 (6 bases). CDR1 SNHLY and CDR2 FYNNEI come from the germline V gene. This CDR3 region has 13 residues. V lost 6 bases and J 8 bases, leaving 16 bases between the germline ends. The CDR3, as DNA: TGTGCCAGCAGCGGGACGCCGGACAGCGGCTACACCTTC. It specifies CASSGTPDSGYTF. The full variable domain, with the rest looked up from reference TRBV2 and TRBJ1-2, is EPEVTQTPSHQVTQMGQEVILRCVPISNHLYFYWYRQILGQKVEFLVSFYNNEISEKSEIFDDQFSVERPDGSNFTLKIRSTKLEDSAMYFCASSGTPDSGYTFGSGTRLTVV.

The chain uses TRBV19 and TRBJ1-1; D is undetermined. The CDR3 has 13 residues. V shed 5 bases and J shed 5 bases, with 12 bases lying between them. The germline V gene encodes CDR1 LNHDA and CDR2 SQIVND (reference sequence). CDR3 region: CASSVGRYTEAFF. CDR3 sequence (DNA): TGTGCCAGTAGTGTGGGGAGATATACTGAAGCTTTCTTT.

This clone was observed a handful of times. V usage is TRBV4-3 and J usage is TRBJ1-3, with TRBD1 identical over 9 bases. Germline V CDR1 and CDR2: LGHNA, YSLEER. Losses at the gene ends were 2 bases for V and 6 bases for J; bases not matched to a gene: 5. The CDR3 covers 15 residues. The DNA for the CDR3 is TGCGCCAGCAGCCAACAAAGGACAGGGGTAAACACCATATATTTT. Its translation: CASSQQRTGVNTIYF.

The J gene is TRBJ1-1, the V gene TRBV11-3; D is unclear. Germline V gene sequence: CDR1 SGHNT, CDR2 YENEEA. This CDR3 has 13 amino acids. Between the trimmed V and J ends, which lost 6 bases and 5 bases, there was a span of 13 bases. In DNA form, the CDR3 reads TGTGCCAGCAGGCCGACAACGGGGACTGAAGCTTTCTTT. As protein: CASRPTTGTEAFF.

The rearrangement links TRBV11-2 to TRBJ1-1; D unresolved. V shed 2 bases and J shed 3 bases, with 7 bases lying between them. The length of the CDR3 is 13 residues. Per the germline V gene, CDR1 is SGHAT and CDR2 is FQNNGV. The CDR3 sequence is CASSLSVDTEAFF. Written as DNA, the CDR3 is TGTGCCAGCAGCTTATCTGTTGACACTGAAGCTTTCTTT.

The chain recombines TRBV24-1 with TRBJ2-3; no clear D gene. The CDR3 loop spans 12 amino acids. Germline values: CDR1 KGHDR, CDR2 SFDVKD. Trimming left V 7 bases short and J 2 bases short, with 6 bases between. The CDR3 reads CATSRYTDTQYF. DNA for the CDR3: TGTGCCACCAGCCGGTACACAGATACGCAGTATTTT.

The chain employs TRBV19 and TRBJ1-5; TRBD1 matches 9 bases. Germline V gives CDR1 LNHDA, CDR2 SQIVND (reference sequence). This CDR3 has 15 residues. The V segment lost 2 bases and the J segment 7 bases; nucleotides outside the gene matches: 6. The DNA for the CDR3 is TGTGCCAGTAGTATATGGGGACAGGGAGAACAGCCCCAGCATTTT. Amino acid sequence: CASSIWGQGEQPQHF.

The chain combines TRBV6-2 or TRBV6-3 with TRBJ2-1; 10 bases agree with TRBD2. CDR3 length equals 17 residues. Germline V gene data show CDR1 as MNHEY and CDR2 as SVGEGT. Trimming cost V 0 bases and J 5 bases; bases outside gene matches: 7. CDR3 region: CASSYSPSGGDNNEQFF. The CDR3 DNA reads TGTGCCAGCAGTTACTCGCCTAGCGGGGGAGATAACAATGAGCAGTTCTTC.

Concerning this clone itself: This same CDR3 is encoded by further DNA sequences in the sample. The chain couples TRBV6-5 to TRBJ2-3, with D perhaps TRBD2 (6 bases). The CDR3 is made up of 13 amino acids. Germline V lookup: CDR1 MNHEY, CDR2 SVGAGI. V was shortened by 4 bases and J by 3 bases, with 8 bases between the two germline ends. This CDR3 reads CASSWAGTDTQYF. The CDR3 DNA follows: TGTGCCAGCAGTTGGGCGGGGACAGATACGCAGTATTTT.

The V and J genes are TRBV12-3 or TRBV12-4 and TRBJ1-1; the D gene is possibly TRBD1 (6 bases). The CDR3 extends over 13 amino acids. Trimming took 5 bases from V and 6 from J, leaving 13 bases between them. The CDR3 nucleotides are TGTGCCAGCAGTATCACAGGGTGGGCTGAAGCTTTCTTT. Its translation is CASSITGWAEAFF.

The chain employs TRBV7-9 and TRBJ1-1, with 8 positions matching TRBD1. The V gene's germline CDR1 is SEHNR and CDR2 FQNEAQ (reference sequence). Germline trimming cut 5 bases from V and 1 base from J; bases unmatched to any gene: 3. This CDR3 is built from 14 residues. DNA of the CDR3: TGTGCCAGCAGCGTACAGGGGGGGAACACTGAAGCTTTCTTT. Its protein is CASSVQGGNTEAFF.

The chain joins TRBV7-8 to TRBJ1-2; TRBD1 aligns across 7 bases. Looked up from germline, CDR1 is SGHVS and CDR2 is FQNEAQ. The junction had 15 bases not matched to a gene; V was cut back by 5 bases and J by 12 bases. The CDR3 loop spans 14 amino acids. CDR3 bases: TGTGCCAGCAGCACAGCTTATCGAGGGGGCATCAACACCTTC. Amino acids: CASSTAYRGGINTF.

This chain uses TRBV5-1 with TRBJ2-7; D is possibly TRBD1 (6 bases). Trimming shortened V by 2 bases and J by 6 bases, and 12 bases separated the two germline ends. CDR3 length: 13 residues. Per the germline V gene, CDR1 is SGHRS and CDR2 is YFSETQ. The CDR3 coding sequence is TGCGCCAGCAGCTTCAGGGGAGAGAGCGAGCAGTACTTC. Translated, it gives CASSFRGESEQYF.

The genes are TRBV3-1 (or the pseudogene TRBV3-2) and TRBJ1-4; D gene uncertain. Deletions cut 1 base from V and 2 bases from J, with 8 bases between. Germline CDR1 LGHDT, CDR2 YNNKEL (reference sequence). The CDR3 runs 15 residues. The CDR3 here is CASSQVPVTNEKLFF. The DNA for the CDR3 is TGTGCCAGCAGCCAAGTACCAGTTACTAATGAAAAACTGTTTTTT.